This T cell receptor (beta chain) emerged from a study of immune evolution from preneoplasia to lung adenocarcinoma listed by TCRdb under 2021. Background for the entire study: No AAH lesions showed HLA loss of heterozygosity, compared with 7% of AIS, approximately 15% of MIA and approximately 35% of ADC lesions. POLYSOLVER was used to infer Class I HLA alleles from exome data, and LOHHLA was used to detect allele-specific HLA loss. It was reported in the study that more than 85 samples were used for TCR sequencing. A total of under 60 patients with pulmonary nodules who underwent surgical resection were included in the overall cohort. The study profiled immune contexture across lung adenocarcinoma precursors and invasive adenocarcinoma using immune gene expression, TCR sequencing and multiplex immunofluorescence. The immune data were combined with whole exome sequencing and methylation data from the same cohort of nodules. The sample size was set by how many specimens were available, not by a prior power calculation. Resected precursor lesions (AAH, AIS, MIA) and invasive adenocarcinomas were compared with paired morphologically normal lung tissue. A total of some 51 patients contributed TCR sequencing data. General study outcomes and caveats: Normal lung had the highest top T cell clone frequencies, which appeared to decline progressively from AAH through AIS, MIA and invasive adenocarcinoma. Clonality was highest in normal lung, while later-stage lesions appeared to show lower clonality but higher T cell density and diversity. Compared with EGFR-mutant or double wild-type lesions, KRAS-mutant nodules had the highest T cell clonality. The findings were based on association rather than direct causation, and larger cohorts with long-term follow-up and longitudinal biopsies were deemed needed. Because all patients came from Japan and China, whether the findings apply to Western populations was uncertain.

In regard to this clone: What this receptor recognizes is not known. Base qualities are not at hand, and no much larger clone is one base apart.

From cysteine to phenylalanine, the CDR3 is 15 amino acids long. This entry keeps only the CDR3 DNA: 45 bases, framed from base 1. CDR1 and CDR2 (MDHEN, SYDVKM) derive from the germline V gene. Trimming leaves V shorter by 7 bases and J shorter by 9 bases, with the junction holding 14 bases beyond the gene matches. The patients had resection in Japan or China between about 2013 and 2018. Histologic diagnosis of each case was confirmed independently by two lung cancer pathologists on H&E slides. For nucleic acid extraction, premalignant or tumor cells were enriched by macro-dissection following pathologic assessment. DNA was isolated from FFPE tissue using the AllPrep DNA/RNA FFPE Kit. The immunoSEQ hsTCRbeta Kit was used to sequence TCR beta CDR3 regions from DNA. For the original study's pipeline: The ImmunoSEQ Analyzer was used to analyse the TCR sequencing data. T cell clonality was calculated on productive rearrangements as 1 minus Pielou's evenness. To measure T cell diversity, the inverse Simpson index was applied to productive templates. T cell density was defined as TCR beta template counts normalized to usable DNA, with usable DNA estimated by amplification and sequencing of housekeeping genes. Two-sided Kruskal-Wallis tests were used to compare TCR metrics across histologic stages. Held by TCRdb, this immuneACCESS table contains in-frame sequences only and omits some clones. Under half of the omission traces to an unresolved V gene where checked; the cause of the rest is unknown. For V, J and clone size, that table is used; D and trimming come from the DNA. Within this sample are about 27,000 clones, with 74% of them counted one time only. 5.7% of the sample comes from the top ten.

Sequencing input: FFPE invasive lung adenocarcinoma tissue. This specimen's cell subset or site label, interpreted: frankly invasive lung adenocarcinoma (ADC). The sequence was collected from a person in their sixties or seventies with invasive lung adenocarcinoma. Some clones in this sample may be carry-over from other donors' samples. This receptor chain uses TRBV28 and TRBJ2-1; 8 bases in the middle match TRBD1. The nucleotide sequence is given as TGTGCCAGCAAGATTAGGAGGGCAGGGGGCGTTGAGCAGTTCTTC. Protein translation: CASKIRRAGGVEQFF. The variable domain in full, with residues beyond the CDR3 obtained from the reference TRBV28 and TRBJ2-1 genes, is DVKVTQSSRYLVKRTGEKVFLECVQDMDHENMFWYRQDPGLGLRLIYFSYDVKMKEKGDIPEGYSVSREKKERFSLILESASTNQTSMYLCASKIRRAGGVEQFFGPGTRLTVL.